The subject of this entry is one T cell receptor (beta chain). The method was immunoSEQ multiplex PCR; TCRdb's version includes in-frame clones alone and lacks a portion of them. The sample gives some 100,000 clones, roughly 86% of which show up once; over 9% is in the top ten. The data belong to a study of blood T cell repertoires in COVID-19. The TCR comes from a man in his fifties or sixties with acute or convalescent COVID-19. Sequenced: peripheral blood.

This chain's CDR3 is CASRSLAGGFRNEQYF. DNA for the CDR3: TGTGCCAGTAGGAGCCTAGCGGGAGGGTTCAGGAACGAGCAGTACTTC. The V call is TRBV19, the J call TRBJ2-7; 12 bases map to TRBD2. Trimming cost V 6 bases and J 5 bases; bases outside gene matches: 11. Germline V gene sequence: CDR1 LNHDA, CDR2 SQIVND (reference sequence). This CDR3 is built from 16 residues.